A few counts support the clone carrying this T cell receptor beta chain. As yet, its antigen is unknown. TCR cDNA was made by 5'RACE template switching, adding a universal primer site and UMIs. From the 5' RACE reads, TCRdb called clonotypes with MiXCR, one entry per CDR3 protein. The table lists hundreds of thousands of distinct CDR3 sequences, 18% of them singletons, with about 18% in the top ten. The entry originates in a study of T cells after yellow fever vaccination. CDR3 size: 13 residues. The V gene lost 7 bases and the J gene lost 3 bases, with 12 bases spanning the gap. The germline V gene encodes CDR1 MGHDK and CDR2 SYGVNS. Overall study results and limits: In post-booster samples, most primary-vaccination clones reappeared (just under 98% CD4, 75% to 90% CD8). The secondary response showed a weaker magnitude and a faster peak, day 5 versus 15.

This receptor was identified in a man aged 18 to 35 who received the YFV17D yellow fever vaccine. The chain uses TRBV25-1 and TRBJ1-1; no reliable D call. The sequences come from PBMCs, collected before the yellow fever booster vaccination. Written as DNA, the CDR3 is TGTGCCAGCATCGGGAGGGAGGACACTGAAGCTTTCTTT. This translates into CASIGREDTEAFF.